Below, 29 T cell receptor beta chains from the same sample are listed, as sequenced in a study of blood T cell repertoires in COVID-19. Sequencing was performed with immunoSEQ multiplex PCR; in TCRdb, only in-frame clones are kept and a portion is missing. The sample holds 160,000 or so clones, roughly 93% seen once. The material sequenced was peripheral blood. The receptors shown here come from a woman in her sixties with COVID-19, enrolled during active disease.

J is TRBJ1-6 and V is TRBV27; possible D gene TRBD1, 6 bases. Germline assignment: CDR1 MNHEY and CDR2 SMNVEV (reference sequence). This CDR3 has 14 amino acids. V was trimmed by 3 bases and J by 6 bases, leaving 9 bases between them. The CDR3 loop is CASSFGQSNSPLHF. Written as DNA, the CDR3 is TGTGCCAGCAGTTTTGGACAGTCTAATTCACCCCTCCACTTT.

The rearrangement links TRBV9 to TRBJ2-5; a possible D gene is TRBD2 (6 bases). The CDR3 loop spans 16 amino acids. Germline values: CDR1 SGDLS, CDR2 YYNGEE. V was trimmed by 0 bases and J by 1 base, leaving 13 bases between them. CDR3: CASSVVGGGAQETQYF. The DNA for the CDR3 is TGTGCCAGCAGCGTAGTAGGCGGAGGGGCCCAAGAGACCCAGTACTTC.

This chain connects TRBV12-3 or TRBV12-4 to TRBJ2-5; D not resolved. V was pared by 7 bases and J by 2 bases, with 11 bases between. The CDR3 has 13 amino acids. CDR3 amino acids: CASKAQIQETQYF. The CDR3 DNA is TGTGCCAGCAAGGCACAGATACAAGAGACCCAGTACTTC.

Only one count was recorded for this clone. V gene TRBV2 combines with J gene TRBJ1-4; no definite D call. This CDR3 spans 16 amino acids. V was cut by 2 bases and J by 0 bases, with 10 bases left in between. Germline values: CDR1 SNHLY, CDR2 FYNNEI. This chain's CDR3 is CASSEREVATNEKLFF. CDR3 in DNA: TGTGCCAGCAGTGAAAGAGAAGTTGCAACTAATGAAAAACTGTTTTTT.

This clone was counted a single time. The chain is built from TRBV19 and TRBJ1-5, with 9 bases fitting TRBD1. The CDR3 sequence is 15 residues long. Unmatched junction bases numbered 5, after V lost 1 base and J lost 7 bases. Per the germline V gene, CDR1 is LNHDA and CDR2 is SQIVND (reference sequence). CDR3 region: CASSIVQGAGQPQHF. CDR3 DNA: TGTGCCAGTAGTATAGTACAGGGGGCCGGACAGCCCCAGCATTTT.

The V and J genes are TRBV7-2 and TRBJ1-6; TRBD1 agrees at 7 bases. CDR1 is SGHTA, CDR2 FQGNSA, per germline. With V trimmed by 4 bases and J by 7 bases, 1 base remained unmatched. The CDR3 runs to 13 residues. This CDR3 reads CASSSDRNSPLHF. The CDR3 bases are TGTGCCAGCAGCTCGGACAGGAATTCACCCCTCCACTTT.

V is TRBV7-9 and J is TRBJ2-7; a weak D match, TRBD2 (7 bases). Germline V gene data show CDR1 as SEHNR and CDR2 as FQNEAQ (reference sequence). V was cut by 8 bases and J by 6 bases, with 17 bases left in between. The CDR3 runs to 13 residues. CDR3 region: CASGPEGGIEQYF. The CDR3 region has the DNA TGTGCCAGCGGCCCTGAGGGGGGGATCGAGCAGTACTTC. Full variable domain (remainder filled in from reference TRBV7-9 and TRBJ2-7): DTGVSQNPRHKITKRGQNVTFRCDPISEHNRLYWYRQTLGQGPEFLTYFQNEAQLEKSRLLSDRFSAERPKGSFSTLEIQRTEQGDSAMYLCASGPEGGIEQYFGPGTRLTVT.

This chain connects TRBV15 to TRBJ1-2; D remains ambiguous. The CDR3 spans 18 residues. V shed 0 bases and J shed 4 bases, with 21 bases lying between them. Germline V gives CDR1 LNHNV, CDR2 YYDKDF (reference sequence). The chain's CDR3 is CATSRERGGRERLYGYTF. CDR3 bases: TGTGCCACCAGCAGAGAGCGGGGAGGGAGGGAAAGACTCTATGGCTACACCTTC.

The chain links TRBV18 to TRBJ1-2, with a tentative D call TRBD1 (5 bases). The CDR3 is 14 residues long. Per germline, CDR1 KGHSH and CDR2 LQKENI. With 0 bases removed from V and 3 bases from J, the gap between germline ends came to 8 bases. CDR3: CASSPPTVYYGYTF. The DNA for the CDR3 is TGTGCCAGCTCACCACCGACAGTTTACTATGGCTACACCTTC.

V and J are TRBV7-2 and TRBJ1-2; D is ambiguous. Trimming shortened V by 5 bases and J by 0 bases, and 16 bases separated the two germline ends. The CDR3 is 16 residues long. The germline CDR1 and CDR2 sequences are SGHTA and FQGNSA. In nucleotides, the CDR3 is TGTGCCAGCAGCCCAGCGGTCGGGAGGCCTAACTATGGCTACACCTTC. Its protein product is CASSPAVGRPNYGYTF.

This CDR3 is CASSPQGDRGYTF. As DNA, the CDR3 is TGTGCCAGCAGCCCACAGGGGGATCGGGGCTACACCTTC. The genes are TRBV9 and TRBJ1-2; 8 nucleotides align to TRBD1. This CDR3 region has 13 residues. Per germline, CDR1 SGDLS and CDR2 YYNGEE. Germline trimming cut 4 bases from V and 8 bases from J; bases unmatched to any gene: 7.

V is TRBV12-3 or TRBV12-4 and J is TRBJ1-1; D gene uncertain. This CDR3 has 11 residues. Trimming took 8 bases from V and 0 from J, leaving 4 bases between them. CDR3: CASRVNTEAFF. Written as DNA, the CDR3 is TGTGCCAGCCGGGTGAACACTGAAGCTTTCTTT.

The chain carries TRBV24-1 and TRBJ2-1; 7 positions agree with TRBD2. Trimming took 9 bases from V and 6 from J; bases not matched to a gene: 10. Germline CDR1 KGHDR, CDR2 SFDVKD. This CDR3 has 14 amino acids. The CDR3 here is CATGGRGSPNEQFF. CDR3 in DNA: TGTGCCACCGGGGGGAGGGGATCCCCCAATGAGCAGTTCTTC.

This clone was counted between two and nine times. The CDR3 reads CASSLGGSLGKLFF. The CDR3 nucleotides are TGTGCCAGCAGCTTAGGAGGTTCTTTGGGAAAACTGTTTTTT. The chain couples TRBV7-2 to TRBJ1-4; D gene ambiguous. Trimming removed 1 base from V and 10 bases from J, with 13 bases in between. From germline, CDR1 is SGHTA and CDR2 FQGNSA. The length of the CDR3 is 14 residues.

This chain joins TRBV6-5 and TRBJ1-4; no clear D gene. Germline loops: CDR1 MNHEY, CDR2 SVGAGI. This CDR3 is built from 15 residues. Trimming removed 7 bases from V and 0 bases from J, with 12 bases in between. CDR3 sequence reads: CASTLRRATNEKLFF. For the CDR3, the DNA is TGTGCCAGCACACTTCGACGGGCAACTAATGAAAAACTGTTTTTT.

This clone appeared once. The V and J genes are TRBV5-1 and TRBJ2-3, with D perhaps TRBD2 (6 bases). Germline V gene lookup returns CDR1 SGHRS and CDR2 YFSETQ. V was trimmed by 4 bases and J by 2 bases, leaving 11 bases between them. The CDR3 extends over 14 amino acids. The CDR3 here is CASSDLAHTDTQYF. CDR3 DNA sequence: TGCGCCAGCAGCGACCTAGCGCACACAGATACGCAGTATTTT.

V is TRBV15 and J is TRBJ1-6; 7 bases map to TRBD1. The germline V gene encodes CDR1 LNHNV and CDR2 YYDKDF (reference sequence). This CDR3 has 18 amino acids. J was trimmed by 2 bases and V by 4 bases; bases with no gene match: 11. The CDR3 reads CATSTEGNRGPYNSPLHF. As DNA, the CDR3 is TGTGCCACCAGCACAGAGGGCAACAGGGGCCCCTATAATTCACCCCTCCACTTT.

The rearrangement links TRBV9 to TRBJ1-2; maybe TRBD1 (6 bases). The CDR3 is 17 amino acids. Germline V CDR1 and CDR2: SGDLS, YYNGEE. The germline V and J ends were trimmed by 3 bases and 3 bases, with 21 bases remaining between them. CDR3 loop: CASSARTEKVTDYGYTF. The CDR3 bases are TGTGCCAGCAGCGCCCGGACAGAGAAAGTTACGGACTATGGCTACACCTTC.

The V gene is TRBV14, the J gene TRBJ2-1; TRBD2 agrees at 7 bases. The CDR3 totals 16 residues. Germline-derived CDR1 and CDR2 are SGHDN and FVKESK. The V segment lost 0 bases and the J segment 5 bases; nucleotides outside the gene matches: 7. CDR3 loop: CASSQDRGLMNNEQFF. CDR3 in DNA: TGTGCCAGCAGCCAAGATCGGGGACTAATGAACAATGAGCAGTTCTTC.

The chain recombines TRBV30 with TRBJ1-1, with 9 bases identical to TRBD1. After removal of 3 bases from V and 1 base from J, the junction contained 0 bases not matched to a gene. The CDR3 runs 13 residues. The germline V gene encodes CDR1 GTSNPN and CDR2 SVGIG (reference sequence). The CDR3 nucleotides read TGTGCCTGGAGGGGACAGGGGAACACTGAAGCTTTCTTT. Translating gives CAWRGQGNTEAFF.

This chain connects TRBV7-2 to TRBJ1-5, with no clear D. Germline loops: CDR1 SGHTA, CDR2 FQGNSA. V lost 4 bases and J lost 5, with 6 bases in between. The CDR3 is made up of 12 amino acids. The CDR3 sequence is CASSSDYQPQHF. CDR3 nucleotide sequence: TGTGCCAGCAGCTCCGACTATCAGCCCCAGCATTTT.

The chain joins TRBV15 to TRBJ1-2; 7 bases match TRBD1. Germline CDR1 and CDR2: LNHNV and YYDKDF (reference sequence). The CDR3 length is 13 residues. Trimming at V came to 8 bases and at J to 8 bases, leaving 11 bases not matched to a gene. CDR3 DNA: TGTGCCACCCAGGAGGGGGCTTCGCGGGGCTACACCTTC. As protein: CATQEGASRGYTF.

The rearrangement uses TRBV30 and TRBJ1-1; 7 bases agree with TRBD1. With V trimmed by 1 base and J by 6 bases, 5 bases remained unmatched. CDR3 length: 13 amino acids. Germline CDR1 is GTSNPN and CDR2 is SVGIG (reference sequence). CDR3 sequence (DNA): TGTGCCTGGAGTGGGGTCCAGGGGGCTGAAGCTTTCTTT. Translation: CAWSGVQGAEAFF. The variable domain in full, with the rest retrieved from reference TRBV30 and TRBJ1-1, is SQTIHQWPATLVQPVGSPLSLECTVEGTSNPNLYWYRQAAGRGLQLLFYSVGIGQISSEVPQNLSASRPQDRQFILSSKKLLLSDSGFYLCAWSGVQGAEAFFGQGTRLTVV.

The V gene is TRBV4-2, the J gene TRBJ2-7, with TRBD2 matching over 10 bases. With 1 base clipped from V and 5 bases from J, the junction kept 17 bases outside the gene matches. This CDR3 is built from 19 residues. Per the germline V gene, CDR1 is LGHNA and CDR2 is YNFKEQ. The CDR3 sequence: CASSQVRLSGGAGRNEQYF. The CDR3 nucleotides read TGTGCCAGCAGCCAAGTCCGACTGAGCGGGGGGGCCGGGAGGAACGAGCAGTACTTC.

The chain is built from TRBV5-4 and TRBJ2-1, with D perhaps matching TRBD2 (7 bases). This CDR3 is 15 amino acids long. Germline CDR1 and CDR2: SGHNT and YYREEE (reference sequence). V gave up 5 bases and J gave up 5 bases, with 17 bases separating them. The CDR3 DNA sequence: TGTGCCAGCAGAGCGAGGGGGGGGGCTAACAATGAGCAGTTCTTC. Its translation: CASRARGGANNEQFF. The full variable domain, rest sourced from reference TRBV5-4 and TRBJ2-1, is ETGVTQSPTHLIKTRGQQVTLRCSSQSGHNTVSWYQQALGQGPQFIFQYYREEENGRGNFPPRFSGLQFPNYSSELNVNALELDDSALYLCASRARGGANNEQFFGPGTRLTVL.

The chain couples TRBV6-5 to TRBJ2-3, with TRBD2 as a possible D gene (6 bases). Per the germline V gene, CDR1 is MNHEY and CDR2 is SVGAGI. V lost 10 bases, J lost 4 bases, and 21 bases lay in between. The CDR3 is 15 residues long. The CDR3 loop is CAINRGLGYPDTQYF. The CDR3 bases are TGTGCCATCAACCGGGGGTTAGGTTACCCAGATACGCAGTATTTT.

J is TRBJ1-4 and V is TRBV10-1; no firm D call. This CDR3 region has 11 residues. Trimming cost V 3 bases and J 7 bases, with 3 bases left between them. Germline CDR1 and CDR2: WNHNN and SYGVQD (reference sequence). CDR3: CASSDREKLFF. DNA for the CDR3: TGCGCCAGCAGTGATCGTGAAAAACTGTTTTTT.

This sequence joins TRBV7-3 and TRBJ2-3, with a weak D call TRBD1 (5 bases). The CDR3 consists of 15 residues. Trimming removed 6 bases at V and 3 bases at J, with 16 bases between. Germline V gene data show CDR1 as SGHTA and CDR2 as FQGTGA. As DNA, the CDR3 is TGTGCCAGCAGATCGCAGGGCTTCGGAACAGATACGCAGTATTTT. As protein: CASRSQGFGTDTQYF.

The chain couples TRBV11-3 to TRBJ1-2; perhaps TRBD1 as D (6 bases). This CDR3 has 18 residues. The V and J ends lost 1 base and 1 base respectively, with 19 bases between them. Germline CDR1 is SGHNT and CDR2 is YENEEA. CDR3 sequence: CASSLGAWDTHYNYGYTF. The CDR3 nucleotides are TGTGCCAGCAGCTTAGGGGCCTGGGACACCCATTATAACTATGGCTACACCTTC.